The 32 T cell receptor beta chains reported below all come from one sample, sequenced in a study of cytotoxic CD8 clonotypes in ibrutinib-treated CLL. Produced via immunoSEQ multiplex PCR; TCRdb's table is partial and in-frame only. The profile covers around 330,000 clones, with about 61% appearing a single time and about 6.7% taken by the ten largest. The sample was PBMCs, taken after 36 months of ibrutinib treatment. The receptors stem from a human donor with chronic lymphocytic leukemia.

This clone was counted between two and nine times. The chain uses TRBV4-1 and TRBJ1-2; no clear D. The CDR3 contains 14 residues. Per germline, CDR1 MGHRA and CDR2 YSYEKL. Trimming took 4 bases from V and 4 from J, leaving 13 bases between them. CDR3 bases: TGCGCCAGCAGCCCCTATTTCCATCTCTATGGCTACACCTTC. This sequence encodes CASSPYFHLYGYTF.

Only a few counts were recorded for this clone. The chain carries TRBV7-9 and TRBJ2-7, with 8 bases that match TRBD1. The germline V gene encodes CDR1 SEHNR and CDR2 FQNEAQ (reference sequence). Trimming took 5 bases from V and 6 from J; bases not matched to a gene: 9. The CDR3 extends over 14 amino acids. The DNA of the CDR3 is TGTGCCAGCAGCCCCACAGGGGGGTCAGTCGAGCAGTACTTC. Translated: CASSPTGGSVEQYF.

The V and J genes are TRBV7-6 and TRBJ1-5; TRBD1 aligns across 9 bases. Germline CDR1 reads SGHVS; CDR2 reads FNYEAQ. Trimming took 6 bases from V and 1 from J; bases not matched to a gene: 4. The CDR3 totals 15 residues. The CDR3 region has the DNA TGTGCCAGCAGAACAGGGGGCAGGAGCAATCAGCCCCAGCATTTT. Protein product: CASRTGGRSNQPQHF. The full variable domain, completed using reference TRBV7-6 and TRBJ1-5, is GAGVSQSPRYKVTKRGQDVALRCDPISGHVSLYWYRQALGQGPEFLTYFNYEAQQDKSGLPNDRFSAERPEGSISTLTIQRTEQRDSAMYRCASRTGGRSNQPQHFGDGTRLSIL.

This clone was found once. J is TRBJ2-2 and V is TRBV27; D unresolved. The CDR3 consists of 14 residues. Germline V CDR1 and CDR2: MNHEY, SMNVEV (reference sequence). The ends were cut back, 2 bases at V and 7 bases at J, with 11 bases in the middle. CDR3 sequence reads: CASSLNAGNGELFF. CDR3 DNA: TGTGCCAGCAGTTTAAATGCAGGCAACGGGGAGCTGTTTTTT.

This chain joins TRBV4-1 and TRBJ2-7, with D uncertain. V was clipped by 5 bases and J by 2 bases, with 16 bases between them. The CDR3 has 15 amino acids. CDR1 and CDR2 (germline): MGHRA, YSYEKL. In DNA, the CDR3 is TGCGCCAGCAGCTTCAAAGAGGCAGAAGCCTACGAGCAGTACTTC. The encoded protein is CASSFKEAEAYEQYF.

This rearrangement joins TRBV5-1 to TRBJ2-3; 10 positions agree with TRBD2. V was clipped by 2 bases and J by 0 bases; unmatched bases: 3. The length of the CDR3 is 16 residues. Germline loops: CDR1 SGHRS, CDR2 YFSETQ. CDR3 loop: CASSFGLAVSTDTQYF. The CDR3 DNA sequence: TGCGCCAGCAGCTTCGGACTAGCGGTTAGCACAGATACGCAGTATTTT. The whole variable domain, filled in from reference TRBV5-1 and TRBJ2-3, reads KAGVTQTPRYLIKTRGQQVTLSCSPISGHRSVSWYQQTPGQGLQFLFEYFSETQRNKGNFPGRFSGRQFSNSRSEMNVSTLELGDSALYLCASSFGLAVSTDTQYFGPGTRLTVL.

The chain is built from TRBV15 and TRBJ2-5; 7 nucleotides match TRBD1. Germline V gives CDR1 LNHNV, CDR2 YYDKDF (reference sequence). V trimming: 6 bases; J trimming: 2 bases; junction bases outside the gene matches: 9. The CDR3 covers 15 residues. CDR3 bases: TGTGCCACCAGAAACTACCGGGACAGTCAAGAGACCCAGTACTTC. Encoded protein: CATRNYRDSQETQYF.

This clone has more than one count but fewer than ten. This chain joins TRBV6-5 and TRBJ1-2; D not resolved. CDR3 length: 13 amino acids. Trimming took 0 bases from V and 8 from J, leaving 10 bases between them. CDR1 is MNHEY and CDR2 is SVGAGI in the germline V gene. The CDR3 protein is CASSYSGIYGYTF. CDR3 bases: TGTGCCAGCAGTTACTCCGGGATATACGGCTACACCTTC.

V gene TRBV28 combines with J gene TRBJ2-1; 10 nucleotides align to TRBD1. The CDR3 contains 13 residues. The germline gives CDR1 MDHEN, CDR2 SYDVKM. J was trimmed by 16 bases and V by 2 bases; bases with no gene match: 8. The CDR3 DNA sequence: TGTGCCAGCAGTTTAACCTTAGACAGGGGGCGATTCTTC. Translated: CASSLTLDRGRFF.

The chain has TRBV11-3 and TRBJ2-7; either TRBD1 or TRBD2 may supply D (5 bases each). This CDR3 is built from 14 residues. The germline V and J ends were trimmed by 4 bases and 3 bases, with 13 bases remaining between them. The V gene's germline CDR1 is SGHNT and CDR2 YENEEA. CDR3 DNA: TGTGCCAGCAGCTCAAGGGACGACGTCTACGAGCAGTACTTC. This sequence encodes CASSSRDDVYEQYF.

The V gene is TRBV5-1, the J gene TRBJ2-3, with 7 positions matching TRBD2. V dropped 4 bases and J dropped 4; count of bases not matched to a gene: 6. Looked up from germline, CDR1 is SGHRS and CDR2 is YFSETQ. The CDR3 extends over 14 amino acids. The CDR3 reads CASSVLGGSDTQYF. For the CDR3, the DNA is TGCGCCAGCAGCGTCCTCGGGGGGTCAGATACGCAGTATTTT.

The chain combines TRBV5-6 with TRBJ1-3; D not resolved. Trimming pared 4 bases from V and 4 bases from J, leaving 15 bases between. The CDR3 has 15 amino acids. CDR1 SGHDT and CDR2 YYEEEE come from the germline V gene. CDR3 DNA sequence: TGTGCCAGCAGCGGGCGGGCGGCCAGGGGAAACACCATATATTTT. It is translated as CASSGRAARGNTIYF.

J is TRBJ2-5 and V is TRBV5-1; tentative D call: TRBD2 (6 bases). V was pared by 10 bases and J by 1 base, with 17 bases between. The length of the CDR3 is 14 residues. Germline V lookup: CDR1 SGHRS, CDR2 YFSETQ. The CDR3 loop reads CAGRSGLRQETQYF. CDR3 sequence (DNA): TGCGCCGGGAGGTCGGGTTTGCGCCAAGAGACCCAGTACTTC.

The chain links TRBV28 to TRBJ2-5, with TRBD2 matching 8 bases. The germline V gene encodes CDR1 MDHEN and CDR2 SYDVKM. Germline trimming cut 7 bases from V and 3 bases from J; bases unmatched to any gene: 4. CDR3 length: 13 residues. Written as DNA, the CDR3 is TGTGCCAGCACCCCGGGGGGGGAAGAGACCCAGTACTTC. This gives the protein CASTPGGEETQYF. Looking up the rest from reference TRBV28 and TRBJ2-5 gives the full variable domain: DVKVTQSSRYLVKRTGEKVFLECVQDMDHENMFWYRQDPGLGLRLIYFSYDVKMKEKGDIPEGYSVSREKKERFSLILESASTNQTSMYLCASTPGGEETQYFGPGTRLLVL.

The chain employs TRBV5-1 and TRBJ2-3; maybe TRBD1 (6 bases). Germline CDR1 and CDR2: SGHRS and YFSETQ. CDR3 length: 16 amino acids. V lost 0 bases and J lost 0, with 11 bases in between. The CDR3 nucleotides are TGCGCCAGCAGCTTGGCCTTAACAGGGAGCACAGATACGCAGTATTTT. As protein: CASSLALTGSTDTQYF.

The chain has TRBV9 and TRBJ2-2; D ambiguous. This CDR3 is 11 amino acids long. V lost 4 bases, J lost 8 bases, and 6 bases lay in between. Looked up from germline, CDR1 is SGDLS and CDR2 is YYNGEE. CDR3 sequence reads: CASSIRGELFF. The CDR3 DNA sequence: TGTGCCAGCAGCATAAGGGGGGAGCTGTTTTTT.

V and J are TRBV2 and TRBJ2-5; no clear D. V lost 11 bases and J 7 bases, leaving 14 bases between the germline ends. The CDR3 has 11 amino acids. The germline CDR1 and CDR2 sequences are SNHLY and FYNNEI. The CDR3, as DNA: TGTGCCTGCCTAACCTTATGGACCCAGTACTTC. Its translation: CACLTLWTQYF.

This chain uses TRBV5-6 with TRBJ2-7, with 9 nucleotides matching TRBD2. This CDR3 comprises 14 residues. Germline CDR1 reads SGHDT; CDR2 reads YYEEEE. V lost 4 bases and J lost 5; bases outside the gene matches: 7. The CDR3 region has the DNA TGTGCCAGCAGCCGACTAGCGGTGGGGAACGAGCAGTACTTC. Its translation is CASSRLAVGNEQYF. The variable domain in full, completed from reference TRBV5-6 and TRBJ2-7, reads DAGVTQSPTHLIKTRGQQVTLRCSPKSGHDTVSWYQQALGQGPQFIFQYYEEEERQRGNFPDRFSGHQFPNYSSELNVNALLLGDSALYLCASSRLAVGNEQYFGPGTRLTVT.

The chain uses TRBV6-1 and TRBJ2-2; no clear D. CDR3 size: 11 residues. Trimming took off 8 bases at V and 1 base at J, with 2 bases between the two ends. Germline V gene lookup returns CDR1 MNHNS and CDR2 SASEGT. The CDR3 nucleotides read TGTGCCAGCGGGAACACCGGGGAGCTGTTTTTT. Amino acid sequence: CASGNTGELFF.

This clone has just a few counts. The chain joins TRBV10-3 to TRBJ1-1, with D maybe TRBD1 (6 bases). The CDR3 contains 15 residues. CDR1 is ENHRY, CDR2 SYGVKD, per germline. The V end lost 3 bases, the J end lost 4 bases, and 15 bases lay between the germline ends. The CDR3 loop reads CAISERGAGGTEAFF. CDR3 DNA sequence: TGTGCCATCAGTGAACGGGGGGCGGGAGGCACTGAAGCTTTCTTT.

The V gene is TRBV28, the J gene TRBJ1-1; D gene ambiguous. Trimming pared 4 bases from V and 0 bases from J, leaving 12 bases between. Germline CDR1 MDHEN, CDR2 SYDVKM. CDR3 size: 15 residues. The CDR3 loop is CASSSHREMNTEAFF. CDR3 nucleotides: TGTGCCAGCAGTTCCCACAGAGAAATGAACACTGAAGCTTTCTTT.

The chain recombines TRBV5-1 with TRBJ2-1, with 7 bases aligning to TRBD1. Germline loops: CDR1 SGHRS, CDR2 YFSETQ. The CDR3 contains 16 residues. V lost 4 bases, J lost 4 bases, and 11 bases stayed unmatched. The CDR3 sequence is CASSETGTGDYNEQFF. CDR3 coding DNA: TGCGCCAGCAGCGAGACCGGCACAGGGGATTACAATGAGCAGTTCTTC.

This clone was observed once. V gene TRBV11-2 combines with J gene TRBJ2-1; maybe TRBD2 (5 bases). CDR1 is SGHAT, CDR2 FQNNGV, per germline. V was clipped by 1 base and J by 9 bases, with 10 bases between them. The CDR3 contains 13 residues. The CDR3 sequence: CASSLVRAGEQFF. The CDR3 bases are TGTGCCAGCAGCTTAGTAAGGGCGGGTGAGCAGTTCTTC. The full variable domain, its missing parts supplied by reference TRBV11-2 and TRBJ2-1, is EAGVAQSPRYKIIEKRQSVAFWCNPISGHATLYWYQQILGQGPKLLIQFQNNGVVDDSQLPKDRFSAERLKGVDSTLKIQPAKLEDSAVYLCASSLVRAGEQFFGPGTRLTVL.

This clone was observed a few times. This chain uses TRBV6-5 with TRBJ2-1, with TRBD2 matching 9 bases. Trimming removed 10 bases from V and 8 bases from J; junction bases left unmatched: 6. The CDR3 is made up of 12 amino acids. CDR1 is MNHEY and CDR2 is SVGAGI in the germline V gene. The CDR3 here is CATEGLADEQFF. In DNA, the CDR3 is TGTGCCACCGAGGGACTAGCCGATGAGCAGTTCTTC.

This clone was detected only a few times. The gene calls are TRBV10-3 and TRBJ1-4; 7 positions match TRBD1. In germline, CDR1 is ENHRY, CDR2 SYGVKD. The CDR3 runs to 14 residues. Germline trimming cut 5 bases from V and 4 bases from J; bases unmatched to any gene: 4. CDR3 protein: CAISPGGVNEKLFF. For the CDR3, the DNA is TGTGCCATCAGTCCAGGGGGTGTTAATGAAAAACTGTTTTTT.

V gene TRBV11-3 combines with J gene TRBJ2-1; 9 nucleotides line up with TRBD1. CDR3 length equals 15 residues. The J segment lost 4 bases and the V segment lost 5 bases, leaving 6 bases of the junction unmatched. Germline V gene data show CDR1 as SGHNT and CDR2 as YENEEA. CDR3 loop: CASSAGQGRYNEQFF. As DNA, the CDR3 is TGTGCCAGCAGCGCGGGACAGGGTCGTTACAATGAGCAGTTCTTC.

This chain links TRBV9 with TRBJ2-7; the D gene is possibly TRBD2 (6 bases). This CDR3 is 13 amino acids long. The V end lost 3 bases, the J end lost 4 bases, and 11 bases lay between the germline ends. Looked up from germline, CDR1 is SGDLS and CDR2 is YYNGEE. CDR3 nucleotide sequence: TGTGCCAGCAGCGCCCGGAGGGGTTACGAGCAGTACTTC. Amino acids: CASSARRGYEQYF.

This clone appeared a few times. The CDR3 DNA reads as TGTGCCAGCAGTCCCACGGGGAATCGGGCTACTAACTATGGCTACACCTTC. Protein: CASSPTGNRATNYGYTF. This chain uses TRBV27 with TRBJ1-2; D is undetermined. Trimming pared 5 bases from V and 0 bases from J, leaving 19 bases between. Looked up from germline, CDR1 is MNHEY and CDR2 is SMNVEV (reference sequence). The CDR3 length is 17 residues.

The V gene is TRBV19, the J gene TRBJ1-5; 7 positions match TRBD1. The CDR3 is made up of 14 amino acids. Trimming cost V 4 bases and J 4 bases; bases outside gene matches: 4. Germline CDR1 and CDR2: LNHDA and SQIVND (reference sequence). CDR3 region: CASSNDRVNQPQHF. The CDR3 coding sequence is TGTGCCAGTAGTAACGACAGGGTTAATCAGCCCCAGCATTTT.

The chain employs TRBV19 and TRBJ2-3; 9 bases map to TRBD2. Germline CDR1 and CDR2: LNHDA and SQIVND (reference sequence). The V gene end was trimmed by 0 bases and the J gene end by 1 base; junction bases not matched to a gene: 2. The CDR3 runs 16 residues. In nucleotides, the CDR3 is TGTGCCAGTAGTATAGAGGCGGGGGGGCGCACAGATACGCAGTATTTT. Translating gives CASSIEAGGRTDTQYF.

The rearrangement joins TRBV6-1 to TRBJ1-4, with 8 bases aligning to TRBD1. Unmatched junction bases numbered 0, after V lost 6 bases and J lost 0 bases. This CDR3 is 14 amino acids long. Germline CDR1 MNHNS, CDR2 SASEGT. CDR3 sequence (DNA): TGTGCCAGCAGACAGGGGGCAACTAATGAAAAACTGTTTTTT. Protein: CASRQGATNEKLFF.

The V and J genes are TRBV29-1 and TRBJ2-7, with D perhaps TRBD2 (5 bases). Between the trimmed V and J ends, which lost 3 bases and 4 bases, there was a span of 10 bases. The length of the CDR3 is 12 residues. The germline gives CDR1 SQVTM, CDR2 ANQGSEA. This CDR3 reads CSVDEGSYEQYF. CDR3 DNA: TGCAGCGTTGATGAGGGCTCTTACGAGCAGTACTTC.